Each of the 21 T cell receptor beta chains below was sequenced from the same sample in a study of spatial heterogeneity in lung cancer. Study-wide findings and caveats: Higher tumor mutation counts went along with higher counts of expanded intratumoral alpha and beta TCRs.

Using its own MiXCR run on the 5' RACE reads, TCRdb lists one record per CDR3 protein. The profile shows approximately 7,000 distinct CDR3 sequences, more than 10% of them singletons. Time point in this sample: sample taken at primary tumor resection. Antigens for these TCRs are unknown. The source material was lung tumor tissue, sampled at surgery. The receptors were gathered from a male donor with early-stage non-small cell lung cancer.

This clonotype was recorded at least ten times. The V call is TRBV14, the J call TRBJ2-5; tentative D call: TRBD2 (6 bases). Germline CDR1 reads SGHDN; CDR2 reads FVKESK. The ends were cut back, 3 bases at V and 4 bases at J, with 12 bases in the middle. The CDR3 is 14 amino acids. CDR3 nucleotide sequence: TGTGCCAGCAGCCATCGACTAGTAGGAGAGACCCAGTACTTC. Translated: CASSHRLVGETQYF.

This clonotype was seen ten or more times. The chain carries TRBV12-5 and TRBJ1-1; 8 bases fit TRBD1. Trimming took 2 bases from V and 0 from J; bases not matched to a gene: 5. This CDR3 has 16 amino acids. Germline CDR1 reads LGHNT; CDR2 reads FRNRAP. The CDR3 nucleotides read TGTGCTAGTGGTTTGTTTACGACAGGGGTGAACACTGAAGCTTTCTTT. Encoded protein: CASGLFTTGVNTEAFF.

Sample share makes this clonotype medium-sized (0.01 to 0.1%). The CDR3 spells CASSQEVSGAQPQHF. Here the CDR3 DNA reads TGTGCCAGCAGCCAAGAAGTTTCAGGGGCCCAGCCCCAGCATTTT. The V call is TRBV4-2, the J call TRBJ1-5; D is perhaps TRBD1 (6 bases). V gave up 0 bases and J gave up 7 bases, with 13 bases separating them. Per the germline V gene, CDR1 is LGHNA and CDR2 is YNFKEQ. CDR3 length equals 15 residues.

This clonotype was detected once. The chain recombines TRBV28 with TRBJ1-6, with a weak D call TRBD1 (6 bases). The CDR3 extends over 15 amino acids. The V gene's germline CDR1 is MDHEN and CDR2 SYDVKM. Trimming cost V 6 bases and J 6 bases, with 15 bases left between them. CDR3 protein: CASSLGQRVNSPLHF. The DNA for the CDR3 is TGTGCCAGCAGCTTAGGACAGCGGGTTAATTCACCCCTCCACTTT.

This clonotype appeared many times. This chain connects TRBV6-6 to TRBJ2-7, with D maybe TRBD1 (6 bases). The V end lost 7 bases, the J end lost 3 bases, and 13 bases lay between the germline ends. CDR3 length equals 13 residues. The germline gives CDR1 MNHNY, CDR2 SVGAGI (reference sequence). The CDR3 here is CASNRAEGYEQYF. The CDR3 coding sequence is TGTGCCAGCAACAGGGCTGAGGGCTACGAGCAGTACTTC.

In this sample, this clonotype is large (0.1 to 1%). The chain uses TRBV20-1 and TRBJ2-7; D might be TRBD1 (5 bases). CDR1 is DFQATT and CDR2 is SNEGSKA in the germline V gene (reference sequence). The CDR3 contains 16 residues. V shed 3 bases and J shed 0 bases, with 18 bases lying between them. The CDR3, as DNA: TGCAGTGCTAGGGGTGGGGCCGCCTGGAGCTCCTACGAGCAGTACGTC. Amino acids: CSARGGAAWSSYEQYV.

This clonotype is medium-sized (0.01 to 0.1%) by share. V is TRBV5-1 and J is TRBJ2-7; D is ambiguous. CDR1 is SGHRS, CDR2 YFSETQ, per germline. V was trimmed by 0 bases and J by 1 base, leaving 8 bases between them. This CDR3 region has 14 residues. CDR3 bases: TGCGCCAGCAGCTTGGCCATCCAGTCCTACGAGCAGTACTTC. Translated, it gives CASSLAIQSYEQYF.

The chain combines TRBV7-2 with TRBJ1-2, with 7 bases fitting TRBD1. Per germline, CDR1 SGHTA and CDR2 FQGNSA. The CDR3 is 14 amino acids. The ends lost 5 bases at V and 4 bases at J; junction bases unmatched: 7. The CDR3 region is CASSNYRGTYGYTF. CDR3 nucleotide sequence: TGTGCCAGCAGCAACTACAGGGGCACCTATGGCTACACCTTC.

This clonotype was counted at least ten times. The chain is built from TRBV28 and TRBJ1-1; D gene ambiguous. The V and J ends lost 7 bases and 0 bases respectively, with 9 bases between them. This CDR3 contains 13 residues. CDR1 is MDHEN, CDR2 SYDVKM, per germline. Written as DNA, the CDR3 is TGTGCCAGCATACAGTTCATGAACACTGAAGCTTTCTTT. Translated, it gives CASIQFMNTEAFF.

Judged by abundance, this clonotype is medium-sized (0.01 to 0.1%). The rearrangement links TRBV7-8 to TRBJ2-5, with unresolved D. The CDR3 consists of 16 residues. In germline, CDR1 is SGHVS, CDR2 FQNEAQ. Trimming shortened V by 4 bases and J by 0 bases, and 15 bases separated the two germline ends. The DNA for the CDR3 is TGTGCCAGCAGCTATGGGCAGGCGACCTACCAAGAGACCCAGTACTTC. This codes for CASSYGQATYQETQYF.

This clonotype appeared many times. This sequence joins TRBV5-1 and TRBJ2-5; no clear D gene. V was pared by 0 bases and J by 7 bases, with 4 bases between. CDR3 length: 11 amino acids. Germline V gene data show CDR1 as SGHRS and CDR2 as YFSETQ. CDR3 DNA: TGCGCCAGCAGCTTGGAAAGGACCCAGTACTTC. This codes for CASSLERTQYF.

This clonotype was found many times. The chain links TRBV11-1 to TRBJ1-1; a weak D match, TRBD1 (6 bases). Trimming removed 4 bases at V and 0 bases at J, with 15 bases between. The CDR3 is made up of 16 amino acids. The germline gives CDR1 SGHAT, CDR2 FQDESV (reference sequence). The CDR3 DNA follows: TGTGCCAGCAGCTACCGGCCCACAGGGATGAACACTGAAGCTTTCTTT. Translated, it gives CASSYRPTGMNTEAFF.

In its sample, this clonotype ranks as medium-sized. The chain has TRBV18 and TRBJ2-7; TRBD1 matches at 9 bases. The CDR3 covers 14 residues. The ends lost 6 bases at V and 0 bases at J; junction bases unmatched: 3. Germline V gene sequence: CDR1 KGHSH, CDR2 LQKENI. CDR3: CASSDRGGSYEQYV. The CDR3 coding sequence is TGTGCCAGCTCTGACAGGGGGGGCTCCTACGAGCAGTACGTC.

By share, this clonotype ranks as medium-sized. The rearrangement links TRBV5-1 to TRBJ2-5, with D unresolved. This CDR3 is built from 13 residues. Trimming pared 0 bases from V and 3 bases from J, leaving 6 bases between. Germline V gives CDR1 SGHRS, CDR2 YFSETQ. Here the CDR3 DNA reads TGCGCCAGCAGCTTGGTCGGAAAAGAGACCCAGTACTTC. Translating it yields CASSLVGKETQYF.

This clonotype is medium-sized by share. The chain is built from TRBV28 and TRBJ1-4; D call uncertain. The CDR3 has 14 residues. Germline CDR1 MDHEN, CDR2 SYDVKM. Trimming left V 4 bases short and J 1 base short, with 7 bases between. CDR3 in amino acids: CASSSHLTNEKLFF. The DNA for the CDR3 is TGTGCCAGCAGTTCACATTTAACTAATGAAAAACTGTTTTTT.

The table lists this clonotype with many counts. CDR3 residues: CASSQESLASNEQFF. In DNA, the CDR3 is TGTGCCAGCAGCCAAGAGTCGCTAGCCAGCAATGAGCAGTTCTTC. The genes are TRBV3-1 and TRBJ2-1; possibly TRBD2 for D (5 bases). Trimming pared 0 bases from V and 6 bases from J, leaving 12 bases between. CDR3 size: 15 residues. Germline-derived CDR1 and CDR2 are LGHDT and YNNKEL (reference sequence).

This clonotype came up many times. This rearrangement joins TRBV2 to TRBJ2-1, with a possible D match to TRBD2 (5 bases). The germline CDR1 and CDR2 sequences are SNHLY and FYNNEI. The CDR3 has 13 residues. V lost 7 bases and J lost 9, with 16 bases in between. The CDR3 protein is CASKHLYAGEQFF. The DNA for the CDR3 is TGTGCCAGCAAGCACCTCTACGCGGGTGAGCAGTTCTTC.

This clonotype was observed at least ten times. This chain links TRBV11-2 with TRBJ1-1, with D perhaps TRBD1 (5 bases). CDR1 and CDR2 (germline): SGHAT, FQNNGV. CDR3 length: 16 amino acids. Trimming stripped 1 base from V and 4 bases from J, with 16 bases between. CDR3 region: CASSLVREVLITEAFF. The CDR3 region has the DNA TGTGCCAGCAGCTTAGTCAGGGAAGTCCTCATCACTGAAGCTTTCTTT.

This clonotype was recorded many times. Written as DNA, the CDR3 is TGTGCCAGCAGCTCATCCGGGACCTCGATTGTCAGGGAGCTGTTTTTT. Translation gives CASSSSGTSIVRELFF. The gene calls are TRBV7-8 and TRBJ2-2; D may be TRBD1 or TRBD2 (5 bases each). The germline CDR1 and CDR2 sequences are SGHVS and FQNEAQ. The CDR3 runs to 16 residues. The V end lost 4 bases, the J end lost 9 bases, and 21 bases lay between the germline ends. The whole variable domain, remainder taken from reference TRBV7-8 and TRBJ2-2, is GAGVSQSPRYKVAKRGQDVALRCDPISGHVSLFWYQQALGQGPEFLTYFQNEAQLDKSGLPSDRFFAERPEGSVSTLKIQRTQQEDSAVYLCASSSSGTSIVRELFFGEGSRLTVL.

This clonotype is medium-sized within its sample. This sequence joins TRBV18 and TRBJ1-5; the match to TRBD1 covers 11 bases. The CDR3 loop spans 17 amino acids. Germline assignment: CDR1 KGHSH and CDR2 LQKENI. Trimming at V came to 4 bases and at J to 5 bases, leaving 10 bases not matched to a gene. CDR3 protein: CASSRTSPGQGDQPQHF. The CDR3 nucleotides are TGTGCCAGCTCACGCACATCACCGGGACAGGGGGATCAGCCCCAGCATTTT.

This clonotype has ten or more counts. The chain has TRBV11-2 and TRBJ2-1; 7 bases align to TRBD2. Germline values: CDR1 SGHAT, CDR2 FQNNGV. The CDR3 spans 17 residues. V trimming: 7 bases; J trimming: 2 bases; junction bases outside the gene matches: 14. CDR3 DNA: TGTGCCAGCACCCCGATGTTTGCGGGAGCGACCTACAATGAGCAGTTCTTC. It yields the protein CASTPMFAGATYNEQFF.